Below are 13 T cell receptor beta chains sequenced from a single sample in a study of CD8 T cells in Susac syndrome. Random hexamers were used to reverse transcribe roughly 0.5 to 1 ug of RNA. In TCRdb, the immunoSEQ multiplex PCR reads were re-called with MiXCR into one record per CDR3 protein. The repertoire has about 150,000 distinct CDR3 sequences, 90% to 95% of them found once; the top ten carry around 0.09%. Source material: CD4+ T cells from PBMCs. The receptors shown here come from a human donor with multiple sclerosis.

This rearrangement joins TRBV19 to TRBJ1-5; D unresolved. CDR1 LNHDA and CDR2 SQIVND come from the germline V gene (reference sequence). The CDR3 runs to 12 residues. Trimming shortened V by 8 bases and J by 5 bases, and 10 bases separated the two germline ends. The CDR3 here is CASAKYDQPQHF. The DNA for the CDR3 is TGTGCCAGTGCAAAGTATGATCAGCCCCAGCATTTT.

CDR3 DNA sequence: TGCAGTGCTTCCCTTCCGGGACAGGTGGGAGAGACCCAGTACTTC. Translation gives CSASLPGQVGETQYF. The chain has TRBV20-1 and TRBJ2-5; 8 bases are shared with TRBD1. J was trimmed by 4 bases and V by 5 bases; bases with no gene match: 12. CDR1 is DFQATT, CDR2 SNEGSKA, per germline (reference sequence). The CDR3 extends over 15 amino acids.

The J gene is TRBJ1-1, the V gene TRBV5-1; 7 nucleotides match TRBD1. CDR1 is SGHRS, CDR2 YFSETQ, per germline. The CDR3 contains 18 residues. The junction had 14 bases not matched to a gene; V was cut back by 3 bases and J by 0 bases. CDR3 residues: CASSWNSPGQTMNTEAFF. CDR3 bases: TGCGCCAGCAGCTGGAACTCACCGGGACAGACAATGAACACTGAAGCTTTCTTT.

V is TRBV10-2 and J is TRBJ1-1; possibly TRBD1 for D (5 bases). CDR3 length equals 16 residues. V was cut by 2 bases and J by 1 base, with 14 bases left in between. Germline V gene data show CDR1 as WSHSY and CDR2 as SAAADI. The CDR3 DNA reads TGCGCCAGCAGTGAGGGGGGTCAGGGAGGGAACACTGAAGCTTTCTTT. Translating it yields CASSEGGQGGNTEAFF.

The chain has TRBV7-9 and TRBJ1-2; TRBD1 matches 7 bases. There are 15 residues in the CDR3. The junction had 11 bases not matched to a gene; V was cut back by 5 bases and J by 5 bases. CDR1 and CDR2 from the germline V gene are SEHNR and FQNEAQ (reference sequence). The CDR3 sequence: CASSPQGTVPYGYTF. The CDR3 DNA is TGTGCCAGCAGCCCCCAGGGGACAGTACCTTATGGCTACACCTTC.

This rearrangement joins TRBV2 to TRBJ1-1; TRBD1 agrees at 8 bases. V shed 6 bases, J shed 5 bases, and the junction held 5 bases outside the gene matches. Germline loops: CDR1 SNHLY, CDR2 FYNNEI. This CDR3 contains 13 residues. The CDR3 reads CASRRTGITEAFF. The CDR3 DNA reads TGTGCCAGCAGAAGGACAGGGATTACTGAAGCTTTCTTT.

The chain is built from TRBV5-1 and TRBJ1-3; 8 bases map to TRBD1. Germline V CDR1 and CDR2: SGHRS, YFSETQ. The trim removed 3 bases at V and 0 bases at J, leaving 8 bases unmatched. This CDR3 contains 17 residues. Here the CDR3 reads CASSSGQAISSGNTIYF. The CDR3 nucleotides are TGCGCCAGCAGCTCGGGACAGGCGATTAGCTCTGGAAACACCATATATTTT.

The J gene is TRBJ2-5, the V gene TRBV20-1; 8 bases match TRBD2. J was trimmed by 4 bases and V by 2 bases; bases with no gene match: 3. Germline assignment: CDR1 DFQATT and CDR2 SNEGSKA (reference sequence). This CDR3 contains 13 residues. DNA of the CDR3: TGCAGTGCTAGAAGGACTAGCCGAGAGACCCAGTACTTC. Translated, it gives CSARRTSRETQYF.

The rearrangement links TRBV6-1 to TRBJ2-4; tentatively, D is TRBD1 or TRBD2 (6 bases each). The CDR3 has 17 residues. Germline values: CDR1 MNHNS, CDR2 SASEGT. Deletions cut 3 bases from V and 3 bases from J, with 18 bases between. The CDR3 loop reads CASSERRGALVKNIQYF. Here the CDR3 DNA reads TGTGCCAGCAGTGAGCGGAGGGGGGCCTTAGTCAAAAACATTCAGTACTTC.

This chain joins TRBV28 and TRBJ2-5, with 8 bases that match TRBD1. The ends lost 3 bases at V and 5 bases at J; junction bases unmatched: 5. CDR1 MDHEN and CDR2 SYDVKM come from the germline V gene. The CDR3 spans 14 residues. The CDR3 coding sequence is TGTGCCAGCAGTTTTATTGACAGGGGTGAGACCCAGTACTTC. Its protein product is CASSFIDRGETQYF.

The V call is TRBV19, the J call TRBJ2-5; unclear D gene. The germline V gene has CDR1 LNHDA and CDR2 SQIVND (reference sequence). Trimming took off 2 bases at V and 2 bases at J, with 12 bases between the two ends. The CDR3 sequence is 15 residues long. The CDR3 protein is CASSIHPGKQETQYF. CDR3 in DNA: TGTGCCAGTAGTATACACCCTGGGAAGCAAGAGACCCAGTACTTC.

V and J are TRBV20-1 and TRBJ2-7; either TRBD1 or TRBD2 may supply D (5 bases each). Per germline, CDR1 DFQATT and CDR2 SNEGSKA (reference sequence). The CDR3 sequence is 13 residues long. Trimming left V 7 bases short and J 1 base short, with 14 bases between. In nucleotides, the CDR3 is TGCAGTGTAGCGACAGCTGCTTCCTACGAGCAGTACTTC. This codes for CSVATAASYEQYF.

The rearrangement uses TRBV18 and TRBJ2-6; D unresolved. The germline CDR1 and CDR2 sequences are KGHSH and LQKENI. Trimming stripped 2 bases from V and 2 bases from J, with 7 bases between. The CDR3 is made up of 15 amino acids. The DNA for the CDR3 is TGTGCCAGCTCACCAGGCCAGCCTGGGGCCAACGTCCTGACTTTC. This sequence encodes CASSPGQPGANVLTF. Based on the CDR3 plus reference TRBV18 and TRBJ2-6, the full variable domain is NAGVMQNPRHLVRRRGQEARLRCSPMKGHSHVYWYRQLPEEGLKFMVYLQKENIIDESGMPKERFSAEFPKEGPSILRIQQVVRGDSAAYFCASSPGQPGANVLTFGAGSRLTVL.